This T cell receptor beta chain was captured in a study of blood T cells in healthy people across ages. Together with a sample-barcoded 5' primer, a J-beta primer mix was included in a second PCR lasting roughly 6 to 12 cycles. Each CDR3 protein is one row after TCRdb ran MiXCR on the 5' RACE reads. Here the sample spans approximately 580,000 distinct CDR3 sequences, less than 25% being singletons. Trimming removed 5 bases from V and 0 bases from J, with 17 bases in between. The germline V gene has CDR1 SGHTA and CDR2 FQGNSA. The CDR3 runs to 17 residues. The same data also contributed to another study, on T cells of mothers and their children. As that report states: Every mother supplied over 8 million TCR beta CDR3 reads and every child 2.5 million to 3.5 million. The overlap seen between related mothers and children slightly exceeded that of unrelated pairs, though not significantly.

The sequencing sample was made of blood. V gene TRBV7-2 combines with J gene TRBJ1-3; no clear D gene. This clonotype originated in a boy younger than 18 in good health. The CDR3 DNA is TGTGCCAGCAGCGACTTCTTTGGTACCTTCTCTGGAAACACCATATATTTT. Protein product: CASSDFFGTFSGNTIYF.